Shown below are 20 T cell receptor beta chains from a single sample sequenced in a study of early T cells in non-severe SARS-CoV-2 infection. TCRdb re-called the 5' RACE reads through MiXCR, storing one row per CDR3 protein. The sample has more than 65,000 distinct CDR3 sequences, 14% seen once. The sequences come from whole blood, collected at baseline. Receptors were obtained from an adult who was a healthcare worker with PCR-confirmed SARS-CoV-2 infection or an uninfected control (not recorded which).

As to this clonotype: Compared with germline, one end of the junction differs, possibly owing to a read error. V is TRBV20-1 and J is TRBJ2-5; D could derive from TRBD1 or TRBD2 (6 bases each). This CDR3 has 13 residues. The germline V gene has CDR1 DFQATT and CDR2 SNEGSKA (reference sequence). CDR3 nucleotides: TGCAGTGCCAGAGGCGAGGGGGGCGCGACCCAGTACTTC. Amino acids: CSARGEGGATQYF.

The gene calls are TRBV9 and TRBJ2-1; D perhaps matches TRBD2 (7 bases). Germline V CDR1 and CDR2: SGDLS, YYNGEE. Between the trimmed V and J ends, which lost 6 bases and 5 bases, there was a span of 9 bases. This CDR3 is 12 amino acids long. CDR3 DNA sequence: TGTGCCAGCAAAGGGGGGGACAATGAGCAGTTCTTC. It translates to CASKGGDNEQFF.

This clonotype was counted at least ten times. The chain is built from TRBV28 and TRBJ1-1, with D perhaps matching TRBD1 (5 bases). The CDR3 loop spans 13 amino acids. In germline, CDR1 is MDHEN, CDR2 SYDVKM. Trimming shortened V by 9 bases and J by 0 bases, and 11 bases separated the two germline ends. CDR3 amino acids: CASRGEVNTEAFF. DNA for the CDR3: TGTGCCAGTCGGGGGGAGGTGAACACTGAAGCTTTCTTT.

This clonotype appeared a few times. The rearrangement joins TRBV28 to TRBJ1-5; tentatively, D is TRBD1 (5 bases). Germline loops: CDR1 MDHEN, CDR2 SYDVKM. Trimming removed 7 bases at V and 2 bases at J, with 12 bases between. The CDR3 extends over 14 amino acids. The CDR3 nucleotides are TGTGCCAGCAAGGCCGGGGCGGGCAATCAGCCCCAGCATTTT. As protein: CASKAGAGNQPQHF.

The J gene is TRBJ2-5, the V gene TRBV5-1; D may be TRBD1 (6 bases). Trimming removed 4 bases at V and 7 bases at J, with 20 bases between. This CDR3 is built from 15 residues. From germline, CDR1 is SGHRS and CDR2 YFSETQ. The CDR3 nucleotides are TGCGCCAGCAGCCCAGAGAGGACAGACCTGGGGACCCAGTACTTC. Translated, it gives CASSPERTDLGTQYF.

The gene calls are TRBV7-2 and TRBJ2-3; the match to TRBD2 covers 10 bases. Germline V gene lookup returns CDR1 SGHTA and CDR2 FQGNSA. Trimming at V came to 5 bases and at J to 3 bases, leaving 8 bases not matched to a gene. The CDR3 has 16 residues. CDR3 DNA sequence: TGTGCCAGCAGCCGTTCTAGCGGGAGCGGAACAGATACGCAGTATTTT. Amino acids: CASSRSSGSGTDTQYF. The variable domain in full, completed from reference TRBV7-2 and TRBJ2-3, reads GAGVSQSPSNKVTEKGKDVELRCDPISGHTALYWYRQSLGQGLEFLIYFQGNSAPDKSGLPSDRFSAERTGGSVSTLTIQRTQQEDSAVYLCASSRSSGSGTDTQYFGPGTRLTVL.

This clonotype was recorded a few times. This rearrangement joins TRBV6-1 to TRBJ2-2; 11 bases map to TRBD2. V shed 7 bases, J shed 4 bases, and the junction held 2 bases outside the gene matches. The CDR3 runs 14 residues. The germline V gene encodes CDR1 MNHNS and CDR2 SASEGT. The CDR3 DNA sequence: TGTGCCAGCACAGGACTAGCGGGCACCGGGGAGCTGTTTTTT. It yields the protein CASTGLAGTGELFF.

This clonotype appeared a few times. This rearrangement joins TRBV6-1 to TRBJ1-6; no reliable D call. Germline V lookup: CDR1 MNHNS, CDR2 SASEGT. The CDR3 length is 12 residues. The V gene lost 8 bases and the J gene lost 8 bases, with 10 bases spanning the gap. The CDR3 is CASGYGDSPLHF. CDR3 nucleotide sequence: TGTGCCAGCGGCTACGGCGATTCACCCCTCCACTTT.

The J gene is TRBJ2-5, the V gene TRBV28; D not certain. This CDR3 is built from 13 residues. Germline-derived CDR1 and CDR2 are MDHEN and SYDVKM. Between the trimmed V and J ends, which lost 6 bases and 10 bases, there was a span of 18 bases. This CDR3 reads CASSLPGPRGQYF. The CDR3, as DNA: TGTGCCAGCAGCCTCCCCGGTCCCCGCGGCCAGTACTTC.

This chain joins TRBV7-8 and TRBJ2-2; no definite D call. Germline lookup yields CDR1 SGHVS and CDR2 FQNEAQ. The CDR3 has 13 amino acids. V shed 5 bases and J shed 4 bases, with 8 bases lying between them. This CDR3 reads CASSLASTGELFF. CDR3 nucleotides: TGTGCCAGCAGCCTTGCTTCCACCGGGGAGCTGTTTTTT.

This chain links TRBV5-6 with TRBJ2-2; 10 bases match TRBD2. The V gene end was trimmed by 2 bases and the J gene end by 7 bases; junction bases not matched to a gene: 8. The CDR3 runs 16 residues. Per germline, CDR1 SGHDT and CDR2 YYEEEE. The CDR3 here is CASSLTGTSEVGELFF. The CDR3, as DNA: TGTGCCAGCAGCTTAACCGGGACTAGCGAGGTCGGGGAGCTGTTTTTT.

This clonotype has just a few counts. J is TRBJ2-5 and V is TRBV7-6; weak D call: TRBD2 (6 bases). The V and J ends lost 3 bases and 4 bases respectively, with 12 bases between them. The CDR3 has 14 residues. Germline values: CDR1 SGHVS, CDR2 FNYEAQ. The CDR3 DNA follows: TGTGCCAGCAGCTTCGGGCTGGGAGGAGAGACCCAGTACTTC. It encodes CASSFGLGGETQYF.

This clonotype was recorded a few times. The chain is built from TRBV11-2 and TRBJ2-1; D is ambiguous. V shed 5 bases and J shed 4 bases, with 9 bases lying between them. Germline V gene data show CDR1 as SGHAT and CDR2 as FQNNGV. The CDR3 is made up of 13 amino acids. For the CDR3, the DNA is TGTGCCAGCAGCGGGCACCCTTACAATGAGCAGTTCTTC. Encoded protein: CASSGHPYNEQFF.

V is TRBV10-1 and J is TRBJ1-5, with a tentative D call TRBD1 (6 bases). CDR3 length equals 13 residues. Trimming pared 0 bases from V and 9 bases from J, leaving 9 bases between. CDR1 and CDR2 (germline): WNHNN, SYGVQD (reference sequence). The CDR3 DNA sequence: TGCGCCAGCAGTGAGTCGTCAGGGGCGCCCCAGCATTTT. Its protein product is CASSESSGAPQHF.

This clonotype was counted only a few times. V and J are TRBV6-4 and TRBJ2-3; 11 bases agree with TRBD1. The CDR3 covers 14 residues. Germline CDR1 and CDR2: MRHNA and SNTAGT. V lost 5 bases and J lost 5; bases outside the gene matches: 3. CDR3 bases: TGTGCCAGCAGTCCGGGACAGGGGGGAGATACGCAGTATTTT. Amino acid sequence: CASSPGQGGDTQYF.

Ten or more counts support this clonotype. V and J are TRBV24-1 and TRBJ2-7, with 12 bases that match TRBD2. The CDR3 has 15 amino acids. Per the germline V gene, CDR1 is KGHDR and CDR2 is SFDVKD. The V gene end was trimmed by 10 bases and the J gene end by 0 bases; junction bases not matched to a gene: 6. The CDR3 sequence is CATAPGLAGSYEQYF. Written as DNA, the CDR3 is TGTGCCACGGCACCGGGACTAGCGGGCTCCTACGAGCAGTACTTC.

This clonotype has just a few counts. The chain links TRBV7-9 to TRBJ2-4, with D tentatively TRBD1 (6 bases). Germline V gene data show CDR1 as SEHNR and CDR2 as FQNEAQ (reference sequence). V lost 11 bases and J lost 8, with 19 bases in between. The CDR3 is made up of 13 amino acids. The CDR3 sequence is CAGRDTREDIQYF. The CDR3 DNA reads as TGTGCCGGCCGGGACACCAGAGAAGACATTCAGTACTTC.

The V and J genes are TRBV12-3 or TRBV12-4 and TRBJ2-7; tentatively, D is TRBD1 or TRBD2 (5 bases each). The CDR3 is made up of 13 amino acids. The V end lost 5 bases, the J end lost 7 bases, and 15 bases lay between the germline ends. Here the CDR3 DNA reads TGTGCCAGCAGTCCGGGGACGCACTTGGAGCAGTACTTC. Encoded protein: CASSPGTHLEQYF.

This clonotype occurred a few times. This chain links TRBV7-9 with TRBJ2-7; unclear D gene. This CDR3 spans 14 amino acids. The V end was cut by 1 base, the J end by 2 bases, with 9 bases between. Germline V gives CDR1 SEHNR, CDR2 FQNEAQ (reference sequence). CDR3 residues: CASSLGAGAYEQYF. CDR3 in DNA: TGTGCCAGCAGCTTAGGAGCAGGTGCCTACGAGCAGTACTTC.

The chain is built from TRBV11-2 and TRBJ2-7, with TRBD1 matching 9 bases. Germline-derived CDR1 and CDR2 are SGHAT and FQNNGV. The CDR3 loop spans 16 amino acids. V dropped 4 bases and J dropped 2; count of bases not matched to a gene: 9. The CDR3 region has the DNA TGTGCCAGCAGCTCCTTCCCCGGGACAGGGCCCTACGAGCAGTACTTC. It encodes CASSSFPGTGPYEQYF.